The 7 T cell receptor beta chains below all came from one sample that was sequenced in a study of T cell responses to AZD1222 COVID-19 vaccine. Clones were sequenced by immunoSEQ multiplex PCR, and TCRdb holds only the in-frame ones, with some missing. The table records about 150,000 clones, approximately 92% of them present only once. This sample comprised peripheral blood, obtained 28 days after the second AZD1222 dose. These receptors were obtained from an adult who received the AZD1222 COVID-19 vaccine.

There are a few counts of this clone. The gene calls are TRBV2 and TRBJ2-3; D possibly corresponds to TRBD2 (5 bases). The CDR3 is made up of 14 amino acids. Per germline, CDR1 SNHLY and CDR2 FYNNEI. Trimming removed 7 bases at V and 0 bases at J, with 11 bases between. CDR3 bases: TGTGCCAGCAAAGCGCGCGGGAGCACAGATACGCAGTATTTT. This translates into CASKARGSTDTQYF.

The CDR3 here is CASSLVPQQGYTEAFF. The CDR3, as DNA: TGTGCCAGCAGCTTGGTACCCCAACAGGGTTACACTGAAGCTTTCTTT. The chain uses TRBV5-4 and TRBJ1-1; possible D gene TRBD1, 6 bases. V dropped 0 bases and J dropped 3 bases, with 15 bases sitting between them. From germline, CDR1 is SGHNT and CDR2 YYREEE (reference sequence). This CDR3 contains 16 residues.

In this sample, this clone turned up once. The chain carries TRBV12-3 or TRBV12-4 and TRBJ2-2, with D tentatively TRBD2 (5 bases). Trimming stripped 4 bases from V and 3 bases from J, with 6 bases between. The CDR3 loop spans 13 amino acids. CDR3 coding DNA: TGTGCCAGCAGTTGGGAGCACACCGGGGAGCTGTTTTTT. Its translation: CASSWEHTGELFF.

This clone was counted once. The chain has TRBV3-1 (or the pseudogene TRBV3-2) and TRBJ1-5, with D perhaps TRBD1 (5 bases). CDR3 size: 14 residues. Trimming removed 3 bases from V and 10 bases from J, with 16 bases in between. Germline values: CDR1 LGHDT, CDR2 YNNKEL (reference sequence). Written as DNA, the CDR3 is TGTGCCAGCAGCCAGACAGCCCAATCTGCTCCCCAGCATTTT. Amino acid sequence: CASSQTAQSAPQHF.

The rearrangement uses TRBV30 and TRBJ1-1; unclear D gene. The germline gives CDR1 GTSNPN, CDR2 SVGIG (reference sequence). This CDR3 region has 13 residues. V was clipped by 3 bases and J by 6 bases, with 14 bases between them. The CDR3 spells CAWSVLSQSEAFF. The DNA for the CDR3 is TGTGCCTGGAGCGTACTAAGTCAATCTGAAGCTTTCTTT.

The rearrangement joins TRBV5-1 to TRBJ2-7; D is undetermined. The CDR3 consists of 13 residues. CDR1 and CDR2 (germline): SGHRS, YFSETQ. Between the trimmed V and J ends, which lost 1 base and 0 bases, there was a span of 5 bases. The CDR3 sequence is CASSLYNSYEQYF. DNA for the CDR3: TGCGCCAGCAGCTTGTACAACTCCTACGAGCAGTACTTC.

The gene calls are TRBV27 and TRBJ1-4; D perhaps matches TRBD1 (5 bases). The CDR3 has 14 amino acids. The ends were cut back, 5 bases at V and 5 bases at J, with 12 bases in the middle. From germline, CDR1 is MNHEY and CDR2 SMNVEV (reference sequence). The CDR3 DNA reads TGTGCCAGCAGTCCATCTAGGGGAAATGAAAAACTGTTTTTT. Translated: CASSPSRGNEKLFF.